This T cell receptor (beta chain) originates from a study of CD8 T cells in ankylosing spondylitis. The CDR3 is 18 amino acids. J was trimmed by 1 base and V by 6 bases; bases with no gene match: 15. Germline V CDR1 and CDR2: MNHEY, SMNVEV (reference sequence). Each TCR beta library was made by quantitative 5'-RACE that incorporated molecular barcodes. TCRdb called the 5' RACE reads again in MiXCR, with one record for every CDR3 protein. The data contain about 140,000 distinct CDR3 sequences, about 32% of them seen just once; the ten biggest clones take up about 5.5%. Study-wide points: With a CD8+ phenotype, disease-linked clones were relatively rare in peripheral blood. What appeared characteristic of ankylosing spondylitis blood was a TCR beta motif of eight highly homologous variants. Reportedly, matched ankylosing spondylitis synovial fluid was significantly enriched for disease-linked clones.

Worth noting for this clonotype: Antigen specificity is unknown.

Sequenced sample: synovial fluid, either unsorted or a sorted T cell fraction (not recorded which). This clonotype was obtained from a male donor with ankylosing spondylitis. V is TRBV27 and J is TRBJ1-1; 9 bases are shared with TRBD1. The CDR3 nucleotides are TGTGCCAGCAGGGGGTCTTTGGGACAGGGACTATCGAACACTGAAGCTTTCTTT. This codes for CASRGSLGQGLSNTEAFF.